The rows below give T cell receptor beta chains drawn from one sample of a study of T-cell reconstitution after alpha-beta-depleted transplantation in children. Each CDR3 protein gets one entry after TCRdb re-called the PCR reads with MiXCR. Found here are roughly 160,000 distinct CDR3 sequences, roughly 11% of them singletons; the top ten hold 13%. The input for sequencing was PBMCs, taken before TCRalphabeta/CD19-depleted stem cell transplant. The origin of the receptors is a boy between 2 and 10 years old with acute myeloid leukemia, due to receive a stem cell transplant. CDR3s include the opening cysteine and the closing phenylalanine or tryptophan. Clone sizes are given selectively: once, few, many, or a class where the clone is expanded.

clone_size	v_call	j_call	cdr3_aa
few	TRBV12-3/TRBV12-4	TRBJ2-1	CASSLSHSYPSGYNEQFF
many	TRBV7-6	TRBJ2-3	CASSSIADTQYF
once	TRBV11-2	TRBJ2-3	CASSPWVSTDTQYF
many	TRBV5-1	TRBJ2-7	CASSDLGGAAYEQYF
many	TRBV4-1	TRBJ1-2	CASSQEKIRTAYGYTF
once	TRBV9	TRBJ2-1	CASSVGLAGAYNEQFF
many	TRBV5-1	TRBJ2-3	CASSLDSIPPVDTQYF
many	TRBV20-1	TRBJ1-2	CSARQGQGYTF
many	TRBV4-1	TRBJ1-4	CASSQVRERLFF
.	TRBV20-1	TRBJ1-3	CSAPLDRGPGNTIYF
.	TRBV5-1	TRBJ2-1	CASSLEGTEQFF
many	TRBV5-6	TRBJ2-5	CASSLGGTAIQETQYF
many	TRBV9	TRBJ1-2	CASSARAGGYGYTF
many	TRBV5-1	TRBJ2-1	CASSLAWVTYNEQFF
few	TRBV29-1	TRBJ2-3	CSVDFGTSADTQYF
many	TRBV20-1	TRBJ2-1	CSARDILVLRGRGNEQFF
many	TRBV20-1	TRBJ2-3	CSAPYAGGTDTQYF
many	TRBV7-3	TRBJ2-1	CASSLLGGSYNEQFF
many	TRBV5-1	TRBJ2-1	CASSTWDLAAYNEQFF
many	TRBV20-1	TRBJ1-1	CSARPTVNTEAFF
many	TRBV12-3/TRBV12-4	TRBJ2-5	CASRSTGKTQYF
many	TRBV20-1	TRBJ1-2	CSATTGDDYGYTF
many	TRBV7-6	TRBJ1-1	CASSLYSTMNTEAFF
many	TRBV20-1	TRBJ2-3	CSGTSGYTDTQYF
many	TRBV3-1	TRBJ1-2	CASSQGRARRGYTF
many	TRBV19	TRBJ2-7	CASSIYQGYEQYF
many	TRBV9	TRBJ1-6	CASSVGGTEGSPLHF
many	TRBV11-1	TRBJ2-3	CASSPGGGDTQYF
many	TRBV5-6	TRBJ1-2	CASSQYRGGYTF
many	TRBV3-1	TRBJ1-1	CASSQGAGGWDTEAFF
many	TRBV11-2	TRBJ1-1	CASSFPRWGNTEAFF
many	TRBV4-2	TRBJ1-3	CASSQDIGEAGNTIYF
many	TRBV29-1	TRBJ2-3	CSVGSGQGATDTQYF
many	TRBV6-5	TRBJ2-7	CASSYAGTLGLAEEYEQYF
many	TRBV7-9	TRBJ2-7	CASSLVGRGSYEQYF
many	TRBV6-1	TRBJ2-2	CASIPYRGGPNTGELFF
many	TRBV28	TRBJ2-7	CASFPTGGHEQYF
many	TRBV5-1	TRBJ2-5	CASSLGGLQETQYF
many	TRBV7-2	TRBJ1-6	CASSPAGETLHF
many	TRBV20-1	TRBJ2-7	CSAPRLAGAGEQYF
medium-sized	TRBV5-6	TRBJ2-1	CASSLVRSEQFF
few	TRBV28	TRBJ2-7	CASSLQQRENYYEQYF
many	TRBV3-1	TRBJ1-3	CASSQDYSGNTIYF
many	TRBV29-1	TRBJ2-5	CSVEGMGQETQYF
many	TRBV10-2	TRBJ1-1	CATQHSAEAFF
many	TRBV6-2/TRBV6-3	TRBJ2-7	CASTHSYEQYF
many	TRBV4-1	TRBJ2-1	CASSQGVGEQFF
many	TRBV24-1	TRBJ1-5	CATRATGNQPQHF
many	TRBV18	TRBJ2-3	CASSPQTTTDTQYF
many	TRBV12-3/TRBV12-4	TRBJ2-3	CASIPRGGSTDTQYF
many	TRBV10-2	TRBJ2-5	CASSEGGGSWETQYF
many	TRBV12-3/TRBV12-4	TRBJ1-2	CASSPGGQGLNYGYTF
many	TRBV19	TRBJ2-7	CASSIFLAGGYEQYF
many	TRBV28	TRBJ2-4	CASSRKLAKNIQYF
many	TRBV25-1	TRBJ2-7	CASSGSGEVEQYF
many	TRBV7-6	TRBJ2-3	CASSWGQGGADTQYF
many	TRBV2	TRBJ2-1	CASSEGLGLEQFF
many	TRBV20-1	TRBJ1-1	CSARWNTEAFF
few	TRBV7-6	TRBJ2-4	CASSLEGGRRAKNIQYF
.	TRBV5-2	TRBJ2-3	CARGPGRGRPYTQYF